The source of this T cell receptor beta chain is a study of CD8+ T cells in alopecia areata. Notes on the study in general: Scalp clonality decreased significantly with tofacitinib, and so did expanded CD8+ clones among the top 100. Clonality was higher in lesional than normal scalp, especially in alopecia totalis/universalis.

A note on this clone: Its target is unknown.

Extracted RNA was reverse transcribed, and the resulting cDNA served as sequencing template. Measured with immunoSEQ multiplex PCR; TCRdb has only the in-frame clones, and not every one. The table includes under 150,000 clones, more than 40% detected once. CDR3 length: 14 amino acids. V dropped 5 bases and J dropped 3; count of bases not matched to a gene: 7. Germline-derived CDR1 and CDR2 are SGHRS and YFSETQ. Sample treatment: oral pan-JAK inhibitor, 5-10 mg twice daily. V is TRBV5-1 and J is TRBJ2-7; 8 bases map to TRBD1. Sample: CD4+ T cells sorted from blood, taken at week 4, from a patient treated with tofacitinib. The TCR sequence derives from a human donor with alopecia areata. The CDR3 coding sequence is TGCGCCAGCAGTAATGGACAGGGCCACTACGAGCAGTACTTC. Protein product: CASSNGQGHYEQYF.